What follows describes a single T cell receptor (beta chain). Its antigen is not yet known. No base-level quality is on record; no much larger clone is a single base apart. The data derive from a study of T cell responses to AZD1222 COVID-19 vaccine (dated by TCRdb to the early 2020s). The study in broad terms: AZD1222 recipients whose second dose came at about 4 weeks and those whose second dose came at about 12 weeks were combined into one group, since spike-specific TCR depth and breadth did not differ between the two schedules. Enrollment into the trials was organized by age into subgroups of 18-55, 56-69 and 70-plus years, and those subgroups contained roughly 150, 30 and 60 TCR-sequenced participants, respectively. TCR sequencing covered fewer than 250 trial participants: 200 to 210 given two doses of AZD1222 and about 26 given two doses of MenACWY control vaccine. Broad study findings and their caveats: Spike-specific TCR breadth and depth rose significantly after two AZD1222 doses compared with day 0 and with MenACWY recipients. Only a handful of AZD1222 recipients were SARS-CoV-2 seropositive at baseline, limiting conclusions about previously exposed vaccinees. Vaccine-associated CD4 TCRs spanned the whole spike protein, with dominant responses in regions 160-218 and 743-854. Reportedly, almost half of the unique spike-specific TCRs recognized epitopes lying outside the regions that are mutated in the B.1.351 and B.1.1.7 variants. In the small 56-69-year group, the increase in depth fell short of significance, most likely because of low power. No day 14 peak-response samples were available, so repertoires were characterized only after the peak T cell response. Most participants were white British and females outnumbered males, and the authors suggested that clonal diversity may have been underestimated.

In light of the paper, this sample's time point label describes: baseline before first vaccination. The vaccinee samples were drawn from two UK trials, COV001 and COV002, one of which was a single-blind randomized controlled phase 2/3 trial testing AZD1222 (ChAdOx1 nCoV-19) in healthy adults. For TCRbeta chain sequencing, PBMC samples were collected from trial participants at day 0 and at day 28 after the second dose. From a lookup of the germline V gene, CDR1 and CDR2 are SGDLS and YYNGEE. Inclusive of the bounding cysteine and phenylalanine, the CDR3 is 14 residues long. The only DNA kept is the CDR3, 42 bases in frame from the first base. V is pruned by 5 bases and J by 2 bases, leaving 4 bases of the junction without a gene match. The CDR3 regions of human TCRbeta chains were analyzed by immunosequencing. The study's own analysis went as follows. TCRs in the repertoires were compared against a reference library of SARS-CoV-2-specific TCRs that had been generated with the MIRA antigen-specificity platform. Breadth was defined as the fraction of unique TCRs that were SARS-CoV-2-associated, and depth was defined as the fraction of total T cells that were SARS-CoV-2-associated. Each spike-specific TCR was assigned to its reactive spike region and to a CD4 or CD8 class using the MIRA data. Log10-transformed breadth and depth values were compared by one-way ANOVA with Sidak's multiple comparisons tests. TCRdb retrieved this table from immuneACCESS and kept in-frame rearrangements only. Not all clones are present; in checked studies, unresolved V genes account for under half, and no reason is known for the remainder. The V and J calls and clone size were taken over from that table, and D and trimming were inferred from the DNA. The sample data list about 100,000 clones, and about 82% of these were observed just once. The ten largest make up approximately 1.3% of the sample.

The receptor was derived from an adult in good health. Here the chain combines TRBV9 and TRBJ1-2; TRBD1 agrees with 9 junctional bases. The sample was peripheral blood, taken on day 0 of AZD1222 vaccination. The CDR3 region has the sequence CASRGTGPNYGYTF. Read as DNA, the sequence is TGTGCCAGCAGAGGGACAGGGCCCAACTATGGCTACACCTTC.